A selection of T cell receptor beta chains follows, all from one sample in a study of metastatic and nonmetastatic thyroid tumors. Via MiXCR, TCRdb re-called the PCR reads. The sample includes about 12,000 clones, 9% to 13% of them seen just once. What was sequenced was blood. The receptors were gathered from a female donor with papillary thyroid cancer or a benign thyroid nodule (not recorded which). Some clones in this sample may be carry-over from other donors' samples. CDR3s include the opening cysteine and the closing phenylalanine or tryptophan. A D gene is named only where the DNA matches it firmly. Clone size is not always given. Where it is, it says once, few, many or a class for expanded clones.

J gene	clone size	D gene	V gene	CDR3 DNA	CDR3 protein
TRBJ1-1	many	-	TRBV20-1	TGCAGTGCTAGGGAGAACACTGAAGCTTTCTTT	CSARENTEAFF
TRBJ2-1	many	-	TRBV10-3	TGTGCCATCAGTGAGTCGATAGGGGGGAATGAGCAGTTCTTC	CAISESIGGNEQFF
TRBJ1-2	medium-sized	-	TRBV11-2	TGTGCCAGCAGCCGAGACAGCAACTATGGCTACACCTTC	CASSRDSNYGYTF
TRBJ1-2	many	-	TRBV20-1	TGCAGTGCTCCATCGGCGGGGGGGGCTAACTATGGCTACACCTTC	CSAPSAGGANYGYTF
TRBJ2-7	many	-	TRBV11-2	TGTGCCAGCAGCTTCCAGGGGGGAGTAATCGAGCAGTACTTC	CASSFQGGVIEQYF
TRBJ2-7	medium-sized	TRBD2	TRBV6-1	TGTGCCAGCAGGTTAACCGGGACTAGCGTCTCCTACGAGCAGTACTTC	CASRLTGTSVSYEQYF
TRBJ1-6	many	TRBD1	TRBV6-1	TGTGCCAGCAGCCGACAGGGCAATTCACCCCTCCACTTT	CASSRQGNSPLHF
TRBJ2-5	many	TRBD2	TRBV20-1	TGCAGTGCTGGCATGGGAGCGGGAGTAGGAAAGACCCAGTACTTC	CSAGMGAGVGKTQYF
TRBJ2-1	many	-	TRBV5-6	TGTGCCAGCAGCTGGTGGGGGGGCGCCGACAATGAGCAGTTCTTC	CASSWWGGADNEQFF
TRBJ2-7	many	TRBD1	TRBV7-2	TGTGCCAGCAGCTTAGCGGGACAGGGCTGGTACGAGCAGTACTTC	CASSLAGQGWYEQYF
TRBJ2-3	medium-sized	TRBD2	TRBV6-1	TGTGCCAGCAGGACCGAGCGGGGGGGACGGGATACGCAGTATTTT	CASRTERGGRDTQYF
TRBJ1-5	many	-	TRBV19	TGTGCCAGTTCCGGGACAACGAAGCCCCAGCATTTT	CASSGTTKPQHF
TRBJ2-1	many	TRBD2	TRBV9	TGTGCCAGCAGCTCAAGACTAGCGGGGTACAATGAGCAGTTCTTC	CASSSRLAGYNEQFF
TRBJ1-2	many	-	TRBV28	TGTGCCAGCAGTTTTGGGCAGGGTGTCTATGGCTACACCTTC	CASSFGQGVYGYTF
TRBJ2-3	-	-	TRBV5-1	TGCGCCAGCAGCTTTGGGCAGCGCACAGATACGCAGTATTTT	CASSFGQRTDTQYF
TRBJ2-1	many	-	TRBV7-2	TGTGCCAGCAGCGGCAGGGCCGGCAATGAGCAGTTCTTC	CASSGRAGNEQFF
TRBJ2-1	medium-sized	-	TRBV28	TGTGCTCCGGAGGGGGGCCAATACAATGAGCAGTTCTTC	CAPEGGQYNEQFF
TRBJ2-7	medium-sized	-	TRBV28	TGTGCCAGCCGAATGGATAGGTGGGAAGGCAGGAGCTACGAGCAGTACTTC	CASRMDRWEGRSYEQYF
TRBJ1-1	-	-	TRBV27	TGTGCCAGCAGTTTATCCCCAGATCTGAACACTGAAGCTTTCTTT	CASSLSPDLNTEAFF
TRBJ1-2	many	TRBD1	TRBV28	TGTGCCAGCAGCCCCGGGACAGGGGGTTTCTATGGCTACACCTTC	CASSPGTGGFYGYTF
TRBJ2-2	many	TRBD2	TRBV11-1	TGTGCCAGCAGCTTCCTAGCGGGAGGAGGCACCGGGGAGCTGTTTTTT	CASSFLAGGGTGELFF
TRBJ2-2	-	-	TRBV20-1	TGCAGTGCTAGAGATCGGATCACCGGGGAGCTGTTTTTT	CSARDRITGELFF
TRBJ2-2	-	TRBD2	TRBV11-2	TGTGCCAGCAGCTTAGGGGCGAGAGCGGGAGGGCCGGTTGCCGGGGAGCTGTTTTTT	CASSLGARAGGPVAGELFF
TRBJ2-7	many	TRBD2	TRBV20-1	TGCAGTGCTCGACTAGCGGGAGGGGGCGAGCAGTACTTC	CSARLAGGGEQYF
TRBJ1-2	many	-	TRBV5-4	TGTGCCAGCAGCTTAAACGCAGGGTCTTACTATGGCTACACCTTC	CASSLNAGSYYGYTF
TRBJ1-6	many	TRBD1	TRBV7-6	TGTGCCAGCAGCCCGGGACAGGGTCTTCCGAATTCACCCCTCCACTTT	CASSPGQGLPNSPLHF
TRBJ2-5	many	-	TRBV30	TGTGCCTGGAGTGAGGACTTTCAAGAGACCCAGTACTTC	CAWSEDFQETQYF
TRBJ2-2	-	TRBD1	TRBV6-2/TRBV6-3	TGTGCCAGCAGTTCTCCCGGGACAGGGGGCGGGTCAGTCACCGGGGAGCTGTTTTTT	CASSSPGTGGGSVTGELFF
TRBJ2-5	-	TRBD2	TRBV6-1	TGTGCCAGCAGTGAGCGGGAGAGGGCGGAGACCCAGTACTTC	CASSERERAETQYF
TRBJ1-1	many	-	TRBV28	TGTGCCAGCAGTTTAATCGCGGATCTTACCGCGGAAGCTTTCTTT	CASSLIADLTAEAFF
TRBJ1-2	-	-	TRBV20-1	TGCAGTGCTACCGGGACTTCGAAGGGCTACACCTTC	CSATGTSKGYTF
TRBJ1-2	medium-sized	-	TRBV24-1	TGTGCCACCAGTGGGTCCGGGGAGGAATATGGCTACACCTTC	CATSGSGEEYGYTF
TRBJ1-5	many	TRBD1	TRBV19	TGTGCCAGTAGTATACAGGGGACAGGGGAAGGAGCCCAGCATTTT	CASSIQGTGEGAQHF
TRBJ1-2	many	-	TRBV4-3	TGCGCCAGCAGCCAAGTGGCAGGGGAGGTTTCGGGTGGCTACACCTTC	CASSQVAGEVSGGYTF
TRBJ1-2	many	-	TRBV7-9	TGTGCCAGCAGCTTAGCGGAGCGGCAGTACTATGGCTACACCTTC	CASSLAERQYYGYTF
TRBJ2-5	many	-	TRBV12-3/TRBV12-4	TGTGCCAGCAGAGGGGGAGGCCAAGAGACCCAGTACTTC	CASRGGGQETQYF
TRBJ1-1	few	-	TRBV12-3/TRBV12-4	TGTGCCAGCAGTTTAGGGTCTGTGGTTAACACTGAAGCTTTCTTT	CASSLGSVVNTEAFF
TRBJ1-4	many	-	TRBV7-9	TGTGCCAGCAGCTTAGGCCAGGCTAATGAAAAACTGTTTTTT	CASSLGQANEKLFF
TRBJ2-3	many	TRBD1	TRBV30	TGTGCCTGGAGTCTGGCCTCGGGACAGGGGGGCACAGATACGCAGTATTTT	CAWSLASGQGGTDTQYF
TRBJ2-5	many	-	TRBV24-1	TGTGCCACCAGTGGGTTAGGTAGGGAGGAGACCCAGTACTTC	CATSGLGREETQYF
TRBJ2-2	medium-sized	TRBD1	TRBV24-1	TGTGCCACCAGTGATGTACAGGGGGTCACCGGGGAGCTGTTTTTT	CATSDVQGVTGELFF